Sequencing of this T cell receptor (beta chain) was carried out in a study of cytomegalovirus exposure and HLA in healthy donors. Study-wide context: There were approximately 80 million unique TCRs (from HLA-typed donors) in an early data release.

Overall study results and limits: Exclusion as indistinguishable affected some V segments, including TRBV6-2 and TRBV6-3. A highly shared variant cluster was judged a likely technical artifact. An analysis that was carried out later associated 16,000 or so TCR beta sequences with HLA alleles at 0.05 false discovery rate.

The PCR had 60 Vbeta and 13 Jbeta primers. The assay was immunoSEQ multiplex PCR, and TCRdb's table has in-frame clones only and misses some. The table records some 110,000 clones, around 70% of them present only once. CDR1 and CDR2 (germline): LNHNV, YYDKDF (reference sequence). V lost 3 bases and J lost 6; bases outside the gene matches: 6. There are 14 residues in the CDR3. Notes on this clone: The antigen is unknown.

The genes are TRBV15 and TRBJ1-2; 8 bases are shared with TRBD1. The sample taken for sequencing was PBMCs. The receptor was derived from a woman aged 18-29 years in good health and CMV-seronegative. The CDR3 spells CATSSDQGADGYTF. The CDR3 nucleotides read TGTGCCACCAGCAGTGACCAGGGGGCTGATGGCTACACCTTC.